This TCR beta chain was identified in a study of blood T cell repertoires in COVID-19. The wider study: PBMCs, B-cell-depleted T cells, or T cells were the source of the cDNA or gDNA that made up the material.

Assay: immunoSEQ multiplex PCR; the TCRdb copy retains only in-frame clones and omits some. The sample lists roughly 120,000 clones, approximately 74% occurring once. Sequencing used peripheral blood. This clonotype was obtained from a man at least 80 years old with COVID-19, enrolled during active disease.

The CDR3 coding sequence is TGTGCCAGCGGCCTTGGGGGGGCACAGGGCTACACCTTC. It encodes CASGLGGAQGYTF. The J gene is TRBJ1-2, the V gene TRBV6-5; D is perhaps TRBD1 (6 bases). With 8 bases removed from V and 8 bases from J, the gap between germline ends came to 18 bases. Germline values: CDR1 MNHEY, CDR2 SVGAGI. CDR3 length: 13 residues.